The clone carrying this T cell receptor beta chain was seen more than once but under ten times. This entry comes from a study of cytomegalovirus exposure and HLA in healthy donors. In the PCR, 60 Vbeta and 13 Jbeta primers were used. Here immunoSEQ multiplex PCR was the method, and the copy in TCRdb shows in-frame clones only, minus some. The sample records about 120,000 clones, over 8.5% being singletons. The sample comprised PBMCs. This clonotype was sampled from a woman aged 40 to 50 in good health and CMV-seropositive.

In DNA, the CDR3 is TGTGCCAGCAGCTTAGCGCGCCCGGATGGCGGGACCCAGTACTTC. Its translation: CASSLARPDGGTQYF. This chain uses TRBV7-6 with TRBJ2-5; D unresolved. The CDR3 runs to 15 residues. Germline CDR1 and CDR2: SGHVS and FNYEAQ. The ends were cut back, 0 bases at V and 7 bases at J, with 15 bases in the middle.